A single sample gave rise to the 12 T cell receptor beta chains below, sequenced in a study of T-cell memory formation after mild COVID-19. Using its own MiXCR run on the 5' RACE reads, TCRdb lists one record per CDR3 protein. The table records around 250,000 distinct CDR3 sequences, around 16% of them present only once. Material: PBMCs or a T cell subset sorted from them (not recorded which). These TCRs come from a man aged 18 to 35 who had mild COVID-19 (a few samples of this study predate the infection). Cell type and time point are not known.

Only a few counts were recorded for this clonotype. V is TRBV5-6 and J is TRBJ2-1; 7 bases map to TRBD2. The CDR3 has 16 amino acids. Unmatched junction bases numbered 13, after V lost 3 bases and J lost 7 bases. Per the germline V gene, CDR1 is SGHDT and CDR2 is YYEEEE. This CDR3 is CASSWEGRYRVNEQFF. For the CDR3, the DNA is TGTGCCAGCAGCTGGGAGGGTAGGTATAGGGTGAATGAGCAGTTCTTC. Full variable domain (missing parts from reference TRBV5-6 and TRBJ2-1): DAGVTQSPTHLIKTRGQQVTLRCSPKSGHDTVSWYQQALGQGPQFIFQYYEEEERQRGNFPDRFSGHQFPNYSSELNVNALLLGDSALYLCASSWEGRYRVNEQFFGPGTRLTVL.

The chain combines TRBV4-1 with TRBJ1-6; D remains ambiguous. This CDR3 spans 15 amino acids. V lost 4 bases to trimming and J lost 6 bases, with 13 bases between them. Germline CDR1 is MGHRA and CDR2 is YSYEKL. CDR3 amino acids: CASSPLVAANSPLHF. In DNA, the CDR3 is TGCGCCAGCAGCCCCCTCGTGGCAGCTAATTCACCCCTCCACTTT.

V gene TRBV4-1 combines with J gene TRBJ2-7; unclear D gene. The CDR3 runs to 15 residues. CDR1 and CDR2 (germline): MGHRA, YSYEKL. Trimming took off 2 bases at V and 7 bases at J, with 18 bases between the two ends. In DNA form, the CDR3 reads TGCGCCAGCAGCCAAAACGTCAGGATCGAGTGGGAGCAGTACTTC. Its translation: CASSQNVRIEWEQYF.

This clonotype was counted only a few times. The V gene is TRBV24-1, the J gene TRBJ2-3; TRBD1 is a possible D gene (6 bases). V was clipped by 4 bases and J by 7 bases, with 8 bases between them. The CDR3 loop spans 12 amino acids. CDR1 and CDR2 from the germline V gene are KGHDR and SFDVKD. The CDR3 bases are TGTGCCACCAGTGAACAGGGCTATACGCAGTATTTT. As protein: CATSEQGYTQYF.

A few counts support this clonotype. J is TRBJ2-3 and V is TRBV3-1; D remains ambiguous. Germline CDR1 LGHDT, CDR2 YNNKEL (reference sequence). Between the trimmed V and J ends, which lost 1 base and 4 bases, there was a span of 6 bases. This CDR3 contains 13 residues. In DNA form, the CDR3 reads TGTGCCAGCAGCCAAGTGAACTCAGATACGCAGTATTTT. Protein product: CASSQVNSDTQYF.

The rearrangement links TRBV25-1 to TRBJ2-3; a weak D match, TRBD2 (6 bases). CDR1 is MGHDK and CDR2 is SYGVNS in the germline V gene. Trimming stripped 1 base from V and 0 bases from J, with 23 bases between. The CDR3 covers 20 residues. The CDR3 nucleotides read TGTGCCAGCAGTGAATCGAGGCTTGGTTTGGCGGGACCCAGCACAGATACGCAGTATTTT. This encodes CASSESRLGLAGPSTDTQYF.

The rearrangement uses TRBV7-9 and TRBJ1-2; 8 bases fit TRBD1. CDR3 length: 12 residues. Trimming at V came to 6 bases and at J to 7 bases, leaving 4 bases not matched to a gene. The germline gives CDR1 SEHNR, CDR2 FQNEAQ (reference sequence). CDR3 bases: TGTGCCAGCAGGCGGACAGGGTCTGGCTACACCTTC. This encodes CASRRTGSGYTF.

The J gene is TRBJ2-2, the V gene TRBV19, with D tentatively TRBD1 or TRBD2 (5 bases each). V lost 3 bases and J lost 4, with 9 bases in between. From germline, CDR1 is LNHDA and CDR2 SQIVND (reference sequence). The length of the CDR3 is 14 residues. The CDR3 nucleotides are TGTGCCAGTAGTATTGGTGGGGGCACCGGGGAGCTGTTTTTT. Protein product: CASSIGGGTGELFF.

This clonotype has ten or more counts. The chain links TRBV4-1 to TRBJ2-1; TRBD2 matches at 8 bases. V trimming: 5 bases; J trimming: 8 bases; junction bases outside the gene matches: 11. Germline lookup yields CDR1 MGHRA and CDR2 YSYEKL. The CDR3 has 15 residues. The CDR3 nucleotides are TGCGCCAGCAGCGAGGAGGGTAGCGGGGCTTATGAGCAGTTCTTC. This sequence encodes CASSEEGSGAYEQFF.

This clonotype was seen at least ten times. V gene TRBV6-5 combines with J gene TRBJ2-7; TRBD2 might be the D (5 bases). Trimming removed 4 bases from V and 4 bases from J, with 14 bases in between. Germline loops: CDR1 MNHEY, CDR2 SVGAGI. CDR3 length equals 14 residues. CDR3 in DNA: TGTGCCAGCAGTTTGGGCCTCCCGGGGTACGAGCAGTACTTC. It translates to CASSLGLPGYEQYF.

In its sample, this clonotype was seen a few times. The chain couples TRBV7-3 to TRBJ2-1, with 8 positions matching TRBD1. This CDR3 has 15 residues. Trimming cost V 1 base and J 7 bases; bases outside gene matches: 6. Germline assignment: CDR1 SGHTA and CDR2 FQGTGA. The CDR3 loop is CASSLRATGGNEQFF. The DNA of the CDR3 is TGTGCCAGCAGCTTAAGGGCCACAGGGGGGAATGAGCAGTTCTTC.

This clonotype was seen once. The CDR3 DNA sequence: TGCAGTGCTAGAGAATACGGAACTAACTATGGCTACACCTTC. Translated, it gives CSAREYGTNYGYTF. V is TRBV20-1 and J is TRBJ1-2; D gene unclear. The CDR3 consists of 14 residues. Germline assignment: CDR1 DFQATT and CDR2 SNEGSKA (reference sequence). V was cut by 0 bases and J by 0 bases, with 8 bases left in between.